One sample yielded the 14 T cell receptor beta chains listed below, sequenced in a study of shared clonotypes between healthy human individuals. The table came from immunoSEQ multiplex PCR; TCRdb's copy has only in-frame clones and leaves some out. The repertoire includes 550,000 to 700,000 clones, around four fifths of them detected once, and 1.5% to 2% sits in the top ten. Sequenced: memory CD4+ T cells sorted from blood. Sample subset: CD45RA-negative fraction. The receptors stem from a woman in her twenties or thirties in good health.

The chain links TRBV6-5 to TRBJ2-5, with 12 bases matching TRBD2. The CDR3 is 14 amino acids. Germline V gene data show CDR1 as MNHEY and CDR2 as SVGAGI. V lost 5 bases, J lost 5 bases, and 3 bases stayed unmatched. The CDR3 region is CASSRTSGIETQYF. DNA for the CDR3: TGTGCCAGCAGTCGGACTAGCGGGATTGAGACCCAGTACTTC.

CDR3 sequence reads: CASSQKTTGTGGYEQYF. For the CDR3, the DNA is TGTGCCAGCTCACAAAAGACAACCGGGACAGGGGGTTACGAGCAGTACTTC. The V gene is TRBV18, the J gene TRBJ2-7; 11 nucleotides agree with TRBD1. The CDR3 sequence is 17 residues long. CDR1 is KGHSH and CDR2 is LQKENI in the germline V gene. The V and J ends lost 4 bases and 4 bases, in that order; junction bases with no gene match: 12.

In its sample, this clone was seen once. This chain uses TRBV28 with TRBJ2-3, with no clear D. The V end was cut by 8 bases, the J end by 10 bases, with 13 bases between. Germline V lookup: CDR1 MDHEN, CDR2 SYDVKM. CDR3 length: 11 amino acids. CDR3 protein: CASRVLNAQYF. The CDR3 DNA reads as TGTGCCAGCCGGGTTCTCAATGCGCAGTATTTT.

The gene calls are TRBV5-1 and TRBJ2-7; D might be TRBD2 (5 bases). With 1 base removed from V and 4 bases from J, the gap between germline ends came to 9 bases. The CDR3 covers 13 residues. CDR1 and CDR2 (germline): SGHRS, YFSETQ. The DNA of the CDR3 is TGCGCCAGCAGCTTGAGGACTGGATACGAGCAGTACTTC. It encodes CASSLRTGYEQYF.

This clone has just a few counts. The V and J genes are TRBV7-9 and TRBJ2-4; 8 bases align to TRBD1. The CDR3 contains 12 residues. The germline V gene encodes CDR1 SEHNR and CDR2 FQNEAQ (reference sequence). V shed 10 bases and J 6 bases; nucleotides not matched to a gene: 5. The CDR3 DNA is TGTGCCACCACCGGGACAGGAAACATTCAGTACTTC. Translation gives CATTGTGNIQYF.

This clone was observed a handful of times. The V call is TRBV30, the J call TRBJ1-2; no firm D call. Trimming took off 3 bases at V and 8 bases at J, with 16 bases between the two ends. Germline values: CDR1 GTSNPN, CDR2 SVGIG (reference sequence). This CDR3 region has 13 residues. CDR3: CAWSPQGVYGYTF. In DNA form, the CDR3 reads TGTGCCTGGAGCCCCCAAGGAGTGTACGGCTACACCTTC.

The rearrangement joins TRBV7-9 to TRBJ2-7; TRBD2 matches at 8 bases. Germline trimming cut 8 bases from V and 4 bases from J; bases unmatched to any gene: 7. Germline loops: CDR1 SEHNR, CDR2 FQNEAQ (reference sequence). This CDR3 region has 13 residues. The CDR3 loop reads CASEVAGSYEQYF. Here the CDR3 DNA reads TGTGCCAGCGAGGTAGCGGGATCTTACGAGCAGTACTTC.

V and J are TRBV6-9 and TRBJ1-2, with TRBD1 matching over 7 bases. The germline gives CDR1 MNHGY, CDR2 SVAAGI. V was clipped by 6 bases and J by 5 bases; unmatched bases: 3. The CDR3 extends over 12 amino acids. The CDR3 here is CASRTGHYGYTF. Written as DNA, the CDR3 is TGTGCCAGCAGGACAGGGCATTATGGCTACACCTTC.

CDR3 region: CASVVTRGGETQYF. CDR3 in DNA: TGTGCCAGCGTGGTAACTAGGGGTGGGGAGACCCAGTACTTC. V is TRBV6-1 and J is TRBJ2-5; perhaps D is TRBD1 or TRBD2 (5 bases each). The CDR3 runs to 14 residues. Looked up from germline, CDR1 is MNHNS and CDR2 is SASEGT. V dropped 8 bases and J dropped 5 bases, with 18 bases sitting between them.

The CDR3 protein is CASSLVMLGNEQFF. As DNA, the CDR3 is TGCGCCAGCAGCTTGGTGATGTTGGGAAATGAGCAGTTCTTC. The chain recombines TRBV5-1 with TRBJ2-1; D gene ambiguous. Germline V gives CDR1 SGHRS, CDR2 YFSETQ. CDR3 length equals 14 residues. V was trimmed by 0 bases and J by 7 bases, leaving 11 bases between them.

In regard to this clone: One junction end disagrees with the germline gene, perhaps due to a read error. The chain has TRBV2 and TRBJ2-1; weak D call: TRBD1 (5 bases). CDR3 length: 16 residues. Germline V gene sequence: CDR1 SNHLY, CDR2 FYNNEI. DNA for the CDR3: TGTGCCAGCAGGGAAGAGTACGGACAATGGGCGGATGAGCAGTTCTTC. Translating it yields CASREEYGQWADEQFF.

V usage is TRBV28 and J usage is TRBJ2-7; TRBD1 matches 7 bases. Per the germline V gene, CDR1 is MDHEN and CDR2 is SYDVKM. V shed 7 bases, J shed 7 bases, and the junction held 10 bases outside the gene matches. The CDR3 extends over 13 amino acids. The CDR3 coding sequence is TGTGCCAGCATACGGACAGGTTCGGGGGAGCAGTACTTC. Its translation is CASIRTGSGEQYF.

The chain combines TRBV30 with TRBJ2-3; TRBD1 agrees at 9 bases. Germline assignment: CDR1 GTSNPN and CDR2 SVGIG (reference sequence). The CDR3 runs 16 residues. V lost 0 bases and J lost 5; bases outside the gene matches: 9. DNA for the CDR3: TGTGCCTGGAGTGTACAGGGACAGGGTTTTCGAGATACGCAGTATTTT. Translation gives CAWSVQGQGFRDTQYF.

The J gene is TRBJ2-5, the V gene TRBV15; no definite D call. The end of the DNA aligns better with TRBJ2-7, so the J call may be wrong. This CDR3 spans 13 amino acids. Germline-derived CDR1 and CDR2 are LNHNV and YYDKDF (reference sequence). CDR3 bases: TGTGCCACCAGCAGGGTACCTTCCTACGAGCAGTACTTC. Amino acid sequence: CATSRVPSYEQYF.